Listed here is a single TCR beta chain. This clone was counted a few times. This receptor's antigen is unknown. Base qualities were left out, and no much larger clone turns up one base away. The High Capacity cDNA Reverse Transcription Kit was used to reverse transcribe all of the isolated RNA, meaning that expressed TCRB transcripts were what got sequenced. Deep immunoSEQ sequencing was applied to naive, central memory and regulatory T cell samples, giving an average of approximately 4 million total reads per sample. Sorted cells were lysed in RLT buffer, and RNA was extracted using DNase-treated RNeasy Micro or Mini kits according to cell number. Each cell subset was processed separately to prevent cross-contamination, with patient and healthy donor samples processed together. The immunoSEQ multiplex PCR was used to amplify TCRB sequences from cDNA, yielding 87-bp fragments that span the CDR3 region. The amplicons were sequenced using the Illumina HiSeq platform. The authors' analysis ran thus. PCR bias was corrected computationally using synthetic template baselines, and reads within Hamming distance 2 were collapsed, with unmergeable singletons discarded. By aligning reads against IMGT, V, D and J genes, CDR3 length, and insertions or deletions at six rearrangement sites were assigned. Within each subset, clonotype counts were normalized to sorted cell number, and only after that were true diversity and Gini coefficients computed with the tcR R package. The overlap coefficient, calculated on TCRB nucleotide sequences, was used to quantify repertoire sharing. As a proxy for the pre-selection repertoire, out-of-frame TCRB sequences from naive cells were analyzed. TCRdb retrieved this table from immuneACCESS and kept in-frame rearrangements only. Not all clones are present; in checked studies, unresolved V genes account for under half, and no reason is known for the remainder. Clone size and the V and J calls come from that table; the DNA yielded D and trimming. A total of roughly 730,000 clones appear in this sample, roughly an eighth of them only once. Jointly, the top ten make up less than 0.025% of the sample.

Including cysteine and phenylalanine, the CDR3 has 18 amino acids. Left in the record is the CDR3 DNA by itself, 54 bases read in frame from the first base. Reading the germline V gene (reference sequence) gives CDR1 MNHEY and CDR2 SMNVEV. Trimming takes 2 bases from V and 4 bases from J, and the germline ends sit 24 bases apart. Each donor gave one peripheral blood draw, approximately 0.11 L on average, collected into heparinised tubes. Naive, central memory, regulatory and stem cell-like memory CD4+ T cells were sorted on a BD FACSAria II using a panel including CD45RO, CCR7, CD25, CD127, CD95 and CD27. A purity above 98% was achieved for all sorted populations. PBMCs were isolated immediately by Lymphoprep density gradient centrifugation and stained directly without culture. So that batch effects would be minimized, each experiment stained and sorted samples in pairs, pairing one healthy donor with one patient.

This entry belongs to a study of beta chain features in type 1 diabetes (dated by TCRdb to the late 2010s). Regarding the complete study: Mean age, gender distribution, total cell number and subset yield did not differ between patients and healthy donors. A total of 85 million to 110 million sorted cells were examined across all samples, and RNA yield correlated strongly with the number of cells per subset. The study compared the TCRB repertoires of sorted circulating CD4+ T cell subsets in recently diagnosed type 1 diabetes patients with those in matched healthy donors. Whereas all 28 donors provided naive and central memory subsets, regulatory and stem cell-like memory subsets were isolated from just 8 patients and about 8 healthy donors.

What the study reported, not specific to this receptor: HLA sub-analyses involved small numbers of individuals, so any influence of HLA type on TCRB rearrangement remained unresolved. Shorter templates might be favored by PCR, yet because patient and control samples were amplified and corrected together, any such skew would affect both groups equally. Naive, central memory and regulatory TCRB repertoires appeared more similar among patients than among healthy donors. Because cDNA rather than genomic DNA was sequenced, highly expressing activated cells could have been over-represented, although no difference in activation and CD3 levels was found between groups. A moderate but significant shortening of TCRB CDR3 length was observed in type 1 diabetes patients in all four CD4+ subsets. Patients with type 1 diabetes made fewer insertions and deleted more nucleotides at VDJ recombination sites, implying thymic rearrangement abnormalities.

Sequenced material: naive CD4+ T cells from blood. Per the publication, the cell subset or site label means: true naive CD4+ T cells. The chain employs TRBV27 and TRBJ2-7; the D gene may be TRBD1 or TRBD2, since each aligns over 5 bases. The sequence was obtained from a man between 18 and 29 years old with type 1 diabetes. In nucleotide form, the sequence is TGTGCCAGCAGTTTACAATTGAGATCGGGGCAGTACGAGTACGAGCAGTACTTC. Its translation reads: CASSLQLRSGQYEYEQYF.